This T cell receptor (beta chain) was sequenced for a study of T cell responses to AZD1222 COVID-19 vaccine. Germline-derived CDR1 and CDR2 are SGHTS and YDEGEE. The ends were cut back, 4 bases at V and 5 bases at J, with 15 bases in the middle. This CDR3 is built from 14 residues. TCRdb keeps only in-frame clones here, not all; method: immunoSEQ multiplex PCR. The sample lists approximately 140,000 clones, about nine tenths occurring once. The chain links TRBV5-8 to TRBJ1-2; D is ambiguous. The TCR originated in an adult in good health. Sequencing used peripheral blood, obtained on day 0 of AZD1222 vaccination. CDR3 coding DNA: TGTGCCAGCAGCAAACCGTCAGATCTATATGGCTACACCTTC. Protein sequence: CASSKPSDLYGYTF.